This TCR beta chain was sequenced during a study of blood T cell repertoires in COVID-19 (dated by TCRdb to 2018 to 2020). In terms of the full investigation: Samples covering the acute and convalescent phases of COVID-19 were provided by collaborators in the United States, Italy and Spain. The prospective study material was composed of cDNA or gDNA derived from T cells, B-cell-depleted T cells, or PBMCs. Nearly every sample came with metadata listing a de-identified subject ID, COVID-19 status, age in years and sex. Where available, HLA class I and class II types were obtained from metadata supplied by the sample provider rather than from assay-based typing. The repertoires were made available in a free public database intended to serve as a resource for research on the immune response to SARS-CoV-2. The samples were drawn from the first 160 participants of the ongoing ImmuneRACE study and from 950 to 1,500 subjects provided by 6 global collaborators. Subjects who had been exposed to COVID-19, were actively infected with it, or had recovered from it provided the deeply sampled blood TCRbeta repertoires that made up the dataset.

The immunoSEQ Assay, a bias-controlled multiplex PCR, was used to amplify TCRbeta CDR3 regions from genomic DNA. As for the original processing: Nucleated cell counts per sample were estimated from amplification of reference gene primers within the assay. Sequence reads were collapsed and filtered to measure the absolute abundance of every unique TCRbeta CDR3 rearrangement. For each sample, productive Simpson clonality was calculated as the square root of Simpson's diversity index across productive rearrangements. In its TCRdb copy, this immuneACCESS table keeps in-frame sequences only and misses some clones. Where compared with another copy, unresolved V genes explain less than half of these, and the others have no known cause. For V, J and clone size, that table is used; D and trimming come from the DNA. In this sample the table shows about 58,000 clones, 85% to 90% of which occur a single time. The ten largest make up 1.4% of the sample.

From cysteine to phenylalanine, the CDR3 is 13 amino acids long. Here the CDR3 DNA is all that survives: 39 bases in frame from base 1. V is reduced by 3 bases and J by 7 bases, leaving a spacing of 9 bases between them. The germline V gene encodes CDR1 MNHNS and CDR2 SASEGT. To note about this clone: The antigen it recognizes is unknown. No much larger clone is present one base from it, and per-base qualities are unavailable.

The research as a whole found: Clinical and demographic metadata were provided uncurated, with the amount varying by source and participant.

Collaborating institutions collected whole blood in K2EDTA tubes following their own protocols. Collaborator samples were shipped for TCRbeta analysis as frozen whole blood, isolated PBMCs, or DNA extracted from either sample type. The sample was peripheral blood. This clonotype was obtained from a man aged 60 to 69 with acute or convalescent COVID-19. The chain links TRBV6-1 with TRBJ1-4; the D gene is perhaps TRBD1, from 6 matching bases. The nucleotide sequence is given as TGTGCCAGCAGTGACAGGGGCCGTGAAAAACTGTTTTTT. This codes for CASSDRGREKLFF.